This TCR beta chain emerged from a study of blood T cell repertoires in COVID-19. The J segment lost 1 base and the V segment lost 10 bases, leaving 8 bases of the junction unmatched. The germline V gene has CDR1 LNHDA and CDR2 SQIVND (reference sequence). The CDR3 sequence is 15 residues long. Some clones are missing from TCRdb's copy, which holds only in-frame ones; the method was immunoSEQ multiplex PCR. The sample records roughly 200,000 clones, 75% to 90% being singletons. Sequencing was done on a sample of peripheral blood. V gene TRBV19 combines with J gene TRBJ2-2; 8 nucleotides match TRBD1. The source of this sequence is a man aged 55 to 70 with acute or convalescent COVID-19. CDR3 loop: CATNAGQVNTGELFF. The CDR3 DNA is TGTGCCACTAACGCGGGACAGGTGAACACCGGGGAGCTGTTTTTT.